Each of the 2 T cell receptor beta chains below was sequenced from the same sample in a study of T-cell reconstitution after alpha-beta-depleted transplantation in children. Researchers prepared the TCRbeta library using unique molecular identifiers, the study reports. TCRdb independently ran MiXCR on the PCR reads; one entry per CDR3 protein. This table holds over 45,000 distinct CDR3 sequences, less than 6% found once. The sequenced sample was PBMCs, mostly from graft donor cells, obtained 60 days after TCRalphabeta/CD19-depleted stem cell transplant. These receptors were collected from a female patient aged 2-15 years who had a stem cell transplant for aplastic anemia, so the T cells may come from the graft donor.

This clonotype appeared many times. The chain employs TRBV6-1 and TRBJ2-1; D gene uncertain. The germline CDR1 and CDR2 sequences are MNHNS and SASEGT. This CDR3 comprises 17 residues. Trimming took off 2 bases at V and 0 bases at J, with 14 bases between the two ends. CDR3 sequence (DNA): TGTGCCAGCAGTGAAATAGGGCCCCCCAGCTCCTACAATGAGCAGTTCTTC. This gives the protein CASSEIGPPSSYNEQFF.

This chain joins TRBV4-2 and TRBJ2-5; D possibly uses TRBD1 or TRBD2 (5 bases each). Trimming took off 1 base at V and 4 bases at J, with 13 bases between the two ends. The CDR3 totals 15 residues. Germline CDR1 reads LGHNA; CDR2 reads YNFKEQ. The CDR3 protein is CASSQGDVIGETQYF. The CDR3 coding sequence is TGTGCCAGCAGCCAAGGGGACGTTATCGGAGAGACCCAGTACTTC.